Following are 12 T cell receptor beta chains from one sample sequenced in a study of cytomegalovirus exposure and HLA in healthy donors. A multiplex PCR was run with 60 Vbeta primers and 13 Jbeta primers. Clones were sequenced by immunoSEQ multiplex PCR, and TCRdb holds only the in-frame ones, with some missing. This sample has some 170,000 clones; around 80% occur once, and the top ten carry 2.1%. Specimen: PBMCs. These receptors were obtained from a man aged 35 to 55 in good health and CMV-seronegative.

The rearrangement links TRBV27 to TRBJ2-3; no clear D. Per germline, CDR1 MNHEY and CDR2 SMNVEV (reference sequence). The CDR3 consists of 11 residues. V lost 3 bases and J 5 bases, leaving 3 bases between the germline ends. The CDR3 loop reads CASSFGDTQYF. CDR3 nucleotides: TGTGCCAGCAGTTTCGGAGATACGCAGTATTTT.

This clone has a single count. The V call is TRBV5-1, the J call TRBJ1-1; 7 bases match TRBD1. Per germline, CDR1 SGHRS and CDR2 YFSETQ. This CDR3 spans 13 amino acids. Trimming at V came to 4 bases and at J to 7 bases, leaving 7 bases not matched to a gene. The CDR3 is CASSRDRVGEAFF. In DNA form, the CDR3 reads TGCGCCAGCAGCCGCGACAGGGTTGGTGAAGCTTTCTTT.

This clone was counted between two and nine times. The gene calls are TRBV6-4 and TRBJ2-7; 8 bases are a match to TRBD2. This CDR3 has 13 residues. The germline V gene has CDR1 MRHNA and CDR2 SNTAGT. Trimming removed 10 bases from V and 2 bases from J; junction bases left unmatched: 7. The CDR3 loop is CATGLAGTYEQYF. The CDR3 nucleotides read TGTGCCACCGGACTAGCCGGAACCTACGAGCAGTACTTC.

This chain joins TRBV13 and TRBJ1-3, with D possibly matching TRBD1 (5 bases). Trimming left V 6 bases short and J 0 bases short, with 18 bases between. The germline V gene has CDR1 PRHDT and CDR2 FYEKMQ (reference sequence). The length of the CDR3 is 17 residues. CDR3 DNA: TGTGCCAGCAGGGCAGGGCCATTTGGTGCCTCTGGAAACACCATATATTTT. Its translation: CASRAGPFGASGNTIYF.

This chain uses TRBV9 with TRBJ1-3; D is ambiguous. Deletions cut 0 bases from V and 4 bases from J, with 2 bases between. From germline, CDR1 is SGDLS and CDR2 YYNGEE. CDR3 size: 12 residues. The CDR3 bases are TGTGCCAGCAGCGTAGCGGGAAACACCATATATTTT. Its protein is CASSVAGNTIYF.

V gene TRBV6-1 combines with J gene TRBJ2-1; D uncertain. The V gene's germline CDR1 is MNHNS and CDR2 SASEGT. The CDR3 totals 12 residues. V was clipped by 2 bases and J by 13 bases, with 12 bases between them. The CDR3 reads CASSELELFQFF. The CDR3 region has the DNA TGTGCCAGCAGTGAACTTGAGTTATTTCAGTTCTTC.

V gene TRBV18 combines with J gene TRBJ2-7, with a weak D call TRBD2 (5 bases). The CDR3 contains 13 residues. CDR1 is KGHSH, CDR2 LQKENI, per germline. V gave up 6 bases and J gave up 3 bases, with 12 bases separating them. The CDR3 here is CASSNGVDYEQYF. As DNA, the CDR3 is TGTGCCAGCTCTAACGGGGTAGACTACGAGCAGTACTTC. The full variable domain, with the rest looked up from reference TRBV18 and TRBJ2-7, is NAGVMQNPRHLVRRRGQEARLRCSPMKGHSHVYWYRQLPEEGLKFMVYLQKENIIDESGMPKERFSAEFPKEGPSILRIQQVVRGDSAAYFCASSNGVDYEQYFGPGTRLTVT.

The chain is built from TRBV28 and TRBJ1-4, with 7 bases fitting TRBD1. After removal of 7 bases from V and 7 bases from J, the junction contained 12 bases not matched to a gene. The CDR3 totals 15 residues. CDR1 is MDHEN and CDR2 is SYDVKM in the germline V gene. The DNA for the CDR3 is TGTGCCAGCACCACAGGGGTGAATTTCGGTGAAAAACTGTTTTTT. Translating it yields CASTTGVNFGEKLFF.

The chain links TRBV11-2 to TRBJ2-5; 9 bases fit TRBD2. In germline, CDR1 is SGHAT, CDR2 FQNNGV. The J segment lost 3 bases and the V segment lost 3 bases, leaving 5 bases of the junction unmatched. This CDR3 spans 15 amino acids. In nucleotides, the CDR3 is TGTGCCAGCAGCTTTATGACTAGCGGTGAAGAGACCCAGTACTTC. Encoded protein: CASSFMTSGEETQYF.

The gene calls are TRBV9 and TRBJ2-7; 11 bases are shared with TRBD2. The CDR3 extends over 14 amino acids. The V segment lost 2 bases and the J segment 3 bases; nucleotides outside the gene matches: 1. CDR1 and CDR2 (germline): SGDLS, YYNGEE. The DNA of the CDR3 is TGTGCCAGCAGCGTTAGCGGGAGGGGCTACGAGCAGTACTTC. Its protein is CASSVSGRGYEQYF.

This clone came up a few times. V gene TRBV30 combines with J gene TRBJ2-1, with TRBD2 matching 11 bases. Germline lookup yields CDR1 GTSNPN and CDR2 SVGIG (reference sequence). Losses at the gene ends were 7 bases for V and 7 bases for J; bases not matched to a gene: 6. The CDR3 consists of 13 residues. The CDR3 here is CALLAGEGNEQFF. The CDR3 region has the DNA TGTGCCTTACTAGCGGGAGAGGGGAATGAGCAGTTCTTC.

The rearrangement joins TRBV7-8 to TRBJ2-7; D possibly corresponds to TRBD1 (5 bases). This CDR3 is 13 amino acids long. V dropped 3 bases and J dropped 7 bases, with 13 bases sitting between them. The germline V gene has CDR1 SGHVS and CDR2 FQNEAQ. CDR3 DNA: TGTGCCAGCAGCTTTTCAGGGTTCCGAGAGCAGTACTTC. It codes for CASSFSGFREQYF.